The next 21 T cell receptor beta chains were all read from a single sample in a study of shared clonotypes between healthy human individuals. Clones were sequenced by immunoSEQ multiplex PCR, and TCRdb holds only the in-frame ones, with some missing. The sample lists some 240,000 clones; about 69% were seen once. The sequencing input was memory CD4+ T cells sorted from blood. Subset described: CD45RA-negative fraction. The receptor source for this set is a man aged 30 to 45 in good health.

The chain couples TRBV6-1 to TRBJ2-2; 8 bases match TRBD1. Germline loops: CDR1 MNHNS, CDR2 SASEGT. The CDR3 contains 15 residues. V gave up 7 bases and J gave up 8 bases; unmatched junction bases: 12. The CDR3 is CASIRDRRFIGELFF. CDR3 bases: TGTGCCAGCATCCGGGACAGGAGGTTTATAGGGGAGCTGTTTTTT.

The CDR3 sequence is CASTASGRSIETQYF. The CDR3 DNA reads as TGTGCCAGCACGGCTAGCGGGAGGTCAATCGAGACCCAGTACTTC. The chain uses TRBV28 and TRBJ2-5; 11 nucleotides line up with TRBD2. Germline lookup yields CDR1 MDHEN and CDR2 SYDVKM. V lost 7 bases and J lost 5; bases outside the gene matches: 9. This CDR3 comprises 15 residues.

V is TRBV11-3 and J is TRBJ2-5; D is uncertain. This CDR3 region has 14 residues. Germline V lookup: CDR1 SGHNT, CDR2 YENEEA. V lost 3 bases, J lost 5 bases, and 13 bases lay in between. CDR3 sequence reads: CASSLGTVGETQYF. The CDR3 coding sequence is TGTGCCAGCAGCTTGGGCACGGTGGGGGAGACCCAGTACTTC.

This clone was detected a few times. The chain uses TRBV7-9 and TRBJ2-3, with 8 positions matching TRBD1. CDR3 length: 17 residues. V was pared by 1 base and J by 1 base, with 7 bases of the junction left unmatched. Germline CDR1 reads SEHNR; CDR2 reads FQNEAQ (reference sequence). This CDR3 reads CASSLGLGQGGTDTQYF. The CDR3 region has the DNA TGTGCCAGCAGCTTAGGACTAGGACAGGGAGGCACAGATACGCAGTATTTT.

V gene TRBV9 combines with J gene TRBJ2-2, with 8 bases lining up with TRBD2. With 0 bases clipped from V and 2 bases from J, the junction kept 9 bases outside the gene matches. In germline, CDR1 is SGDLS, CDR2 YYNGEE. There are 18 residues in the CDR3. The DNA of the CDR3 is TGTGCCAGCAGCGTAGGGACCTTGACTAGCGCAAACACCGGGGAGCTGTTTTTT. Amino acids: CASSVGTLTSANTGELFF.

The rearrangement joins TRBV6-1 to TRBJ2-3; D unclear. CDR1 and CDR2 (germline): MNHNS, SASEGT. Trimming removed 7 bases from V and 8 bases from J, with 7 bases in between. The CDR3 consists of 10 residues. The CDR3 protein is CASNYGTQYF. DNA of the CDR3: TGTGCCAGCAACTACGGTACGCAGTATTTT.

CDR3: CASTPGGGSNQPQHF. CDR3 bases: TGTGCCAGTACCCCGGGGGGTGGTAGCAATCAGCCCCAGCATTTT. V usage is TRBV19 and J usage is TRBJ1-5; TRBD1 is a possible D gene (5 bases). Germline V CDR1 and CDR2: LNHDA, SQIVND (reference sequence). The CDR3 is made up of 15 amino acids. The V gene lost 7 bases and the J gene lost 0 bases, with 13 bases spanning the gap.

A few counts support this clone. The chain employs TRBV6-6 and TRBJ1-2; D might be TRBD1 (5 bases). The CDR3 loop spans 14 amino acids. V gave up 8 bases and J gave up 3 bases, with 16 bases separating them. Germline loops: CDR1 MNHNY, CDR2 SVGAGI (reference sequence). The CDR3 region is CASWPGPRDYGYTF. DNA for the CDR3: TGTGCCAGCTGGCCGGGACCCAGGGACTATGGCTACACCTTC.

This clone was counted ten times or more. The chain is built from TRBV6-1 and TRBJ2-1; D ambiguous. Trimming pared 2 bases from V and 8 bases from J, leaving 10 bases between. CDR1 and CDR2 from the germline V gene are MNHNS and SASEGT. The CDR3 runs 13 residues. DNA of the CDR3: TGTGCCAGCAGTGAAAGTGTCGCCGATGAGCAGTTCTTC. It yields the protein CASSESVADEQFF.

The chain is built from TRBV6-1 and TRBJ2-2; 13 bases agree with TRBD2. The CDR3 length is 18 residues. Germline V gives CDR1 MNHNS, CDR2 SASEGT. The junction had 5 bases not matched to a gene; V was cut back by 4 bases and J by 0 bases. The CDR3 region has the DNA TGTGCCAGCAGTGGTAGGACTAGCGGGAGACCGAACACCGGGGAGCTGTTTTTT. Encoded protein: CASSGRTSGRPNTGELFF.

For the CDR3, the DNA is TGTGCCAGCAGCGAGACTAGCGGGAGAGATACGCAGTATTTT. Encoded protein: CASSETSGRDTQYF. The V gene is TRBV2, the J gene TRBJ2-3; TRBD2 matches 12 bases. CDR1 SNHLY and CDR2 FYNNEI come from the germline V gene. The ends lost 6 bases at V and 5 bases at J; junction bases unmatched: 3. The CDR3 contains 14 residues.

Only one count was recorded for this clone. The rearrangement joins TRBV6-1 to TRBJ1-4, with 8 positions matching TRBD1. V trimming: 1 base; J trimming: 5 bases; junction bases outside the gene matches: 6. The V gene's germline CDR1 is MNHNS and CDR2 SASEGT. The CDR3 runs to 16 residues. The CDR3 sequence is CASSEVTGGKNEKLFF. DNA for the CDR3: TGTGCCAGCAGTGAAGTCACAGGGGGAAAAAATGAAAAACTGTTTTTT.

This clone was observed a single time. This CDR3 reads CSVDTLHLQGVLNYGYTF. As DNA, the CDR3 is TGCAGCGTGGACACACTACATCTCCAAGGGGTTCTTAACTATGGCTACACCTTC. This chain uses TRBV29-1 with TRBJ1-2, with D possibly matching TRBD1 (5 bases). CDR1 SQVTM and CDR2 ANQGSEA come from the germline V gene. Deletions cut 6 bases from V and 1 base from J, with 27 bases between. The CDR3 consists of 18 residues.

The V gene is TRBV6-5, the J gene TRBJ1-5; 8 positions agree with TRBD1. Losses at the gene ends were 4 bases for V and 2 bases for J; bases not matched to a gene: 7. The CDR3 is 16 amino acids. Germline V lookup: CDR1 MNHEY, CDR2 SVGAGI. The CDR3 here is CASSSVGGQGNQPQHF. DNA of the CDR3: TGTGCCAGCAGTTCGGTCGGGGGACAGGGCAATCAGCCCCAGCATTTT.

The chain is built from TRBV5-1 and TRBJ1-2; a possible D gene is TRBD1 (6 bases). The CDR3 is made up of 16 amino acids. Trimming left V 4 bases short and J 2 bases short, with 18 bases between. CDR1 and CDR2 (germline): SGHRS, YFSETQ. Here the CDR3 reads CASSPRQAFLNYGYTF. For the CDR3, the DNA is TGCGCCAGCAGCCCCCGACAGGCCTTTTTAAACTATGGCTACACCTTC.

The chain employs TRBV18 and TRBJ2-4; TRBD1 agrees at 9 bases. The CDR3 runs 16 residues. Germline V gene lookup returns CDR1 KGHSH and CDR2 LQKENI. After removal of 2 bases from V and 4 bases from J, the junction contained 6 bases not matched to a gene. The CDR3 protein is CASSPGQGRSKNIQYF. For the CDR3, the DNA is TGTGCCAGCTCACCAGGACAGGGGCGATCTAAAAACATTCAGTACTTC.

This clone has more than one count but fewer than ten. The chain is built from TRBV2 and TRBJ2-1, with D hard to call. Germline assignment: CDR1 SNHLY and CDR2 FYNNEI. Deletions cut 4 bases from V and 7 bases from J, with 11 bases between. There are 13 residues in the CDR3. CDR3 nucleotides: TGTGCCAGCAGTGGGAGACTTATAAATGAGCAGTTCTTC. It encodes CASSGRLINEQFF.

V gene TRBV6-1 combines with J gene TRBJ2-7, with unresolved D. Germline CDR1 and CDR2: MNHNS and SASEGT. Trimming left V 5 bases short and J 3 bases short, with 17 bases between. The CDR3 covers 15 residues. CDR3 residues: CASSLPSSQIYEQYF. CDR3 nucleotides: TGTGCCAGCAGTTTACCCAGCTCCCAAATCTACGAGCAGTACTTC.

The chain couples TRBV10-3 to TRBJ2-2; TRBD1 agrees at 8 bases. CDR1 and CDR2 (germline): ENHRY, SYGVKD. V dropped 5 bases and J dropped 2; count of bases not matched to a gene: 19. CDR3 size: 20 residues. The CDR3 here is CAISPGQGRQPTFNTGELFF. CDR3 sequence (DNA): TGTGCCATCAGTCCCGGACAGGGTCGGCAACCGACATTTAACACCGGGGAGCTGTTTTTT.

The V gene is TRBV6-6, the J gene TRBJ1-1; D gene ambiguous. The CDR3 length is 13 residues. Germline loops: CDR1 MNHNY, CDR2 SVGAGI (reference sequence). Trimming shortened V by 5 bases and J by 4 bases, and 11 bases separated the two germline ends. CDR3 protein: CASSPPEGTEAFF. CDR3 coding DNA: TGTGCCAGCAGTCCGCCGGAGGGCACTGAAGCTTTCTTT.

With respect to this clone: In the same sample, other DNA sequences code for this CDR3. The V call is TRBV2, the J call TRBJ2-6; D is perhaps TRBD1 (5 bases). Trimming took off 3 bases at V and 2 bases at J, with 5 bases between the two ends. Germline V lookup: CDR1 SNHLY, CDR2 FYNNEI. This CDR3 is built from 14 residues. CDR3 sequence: CASSDRAGANVLTF. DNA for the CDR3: TGTGCCAGCAGTGACAGGGCTGGGGCCAACGTCCTGACTTTC.